This is a list of T cell receptor beta chains from one sample in a study of blood T cell repertoires in COVID-19. Method: immunoSEQ multiplex PCR; TCRdb's copy keeps in-frame clones and lacks some. The data hold fewer than 200,000 clones, with 80% observed a single time. Sequencing was performed on peripheral blood. The receptors here all came from a man in his 60s with acute or convalescent COVID-19. The conserved cysteine and the conserved F or W are not part of the CDR3 here.

v_call	j_call	cdr3_aa
TRBV20-1	TRBJ2-1	SASHTPGLTYNEQF
TRBV5-5	TRBJ1-5	ASSPQGASNQPQH
TRBV29-1	TRBJ2-4	SVTAPGGRTNIQY
TRBV30	TRBJ1-2	ATRVYGYT
TRBV19	TRBJ1-5	ASSMEGPQH
TRBV27	TRBJ1-1	ASSLTRNTEAF
TRBV6-1	TRBJ1-5	ASSDSPGQFNSNQPQH
TRBV6-2/TRBV6-3	TRBJ1-2	ASSRDRGNYGYT
TRBV4-2	TRBJ1-2	ASSQNPDAARGYT
TRBV10-3	TRBJ2-3	AISESTSLNNTQY
TRBV4-3	TRBJ1-2	ASSQEGQGTGYT
TRBV23-1	TRBJ2-1	ASQTGQGGSYNEQF
TRBV29-1	TRBJ2-5	SVRDRGLETQY
TRBV6-1	TRBJ2-2	ASSAVAGANTGELF
TRBV2	TRBJ1-3	ASSGARGGNRGRPSGNTIY
TRBV25-1	TRBJ1-6	ASTPGSNSPLH
TRBV2	TRBJ1-2	ASRLPGQGTT